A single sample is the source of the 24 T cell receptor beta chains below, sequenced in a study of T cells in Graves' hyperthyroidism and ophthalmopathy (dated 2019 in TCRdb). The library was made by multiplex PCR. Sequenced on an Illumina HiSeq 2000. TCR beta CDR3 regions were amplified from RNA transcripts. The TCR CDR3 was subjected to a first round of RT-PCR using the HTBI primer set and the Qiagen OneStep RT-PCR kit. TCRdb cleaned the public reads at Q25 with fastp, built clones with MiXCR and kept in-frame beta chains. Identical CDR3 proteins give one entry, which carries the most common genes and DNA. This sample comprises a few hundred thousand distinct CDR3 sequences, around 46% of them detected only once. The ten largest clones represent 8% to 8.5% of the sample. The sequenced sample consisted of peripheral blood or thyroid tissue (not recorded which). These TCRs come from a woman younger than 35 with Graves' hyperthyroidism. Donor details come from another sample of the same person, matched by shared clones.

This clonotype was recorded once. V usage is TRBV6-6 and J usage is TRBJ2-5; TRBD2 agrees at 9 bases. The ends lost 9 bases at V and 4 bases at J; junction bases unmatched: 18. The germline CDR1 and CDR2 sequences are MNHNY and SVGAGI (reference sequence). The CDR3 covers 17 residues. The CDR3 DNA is TGTGCCAGACGGGCAAAGCGGAGTAGCGGGAGAGGAGAGACCCAGTACTTC. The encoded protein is CARRAKRSSGRGETQYF.

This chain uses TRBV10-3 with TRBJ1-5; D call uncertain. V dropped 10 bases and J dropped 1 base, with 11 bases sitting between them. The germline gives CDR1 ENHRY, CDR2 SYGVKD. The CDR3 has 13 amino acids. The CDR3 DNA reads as TGTGCCAGCAAAGTAAGCAGCAATCAGCCCCAGCATTTT. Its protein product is CASKVSSNQPQHF.

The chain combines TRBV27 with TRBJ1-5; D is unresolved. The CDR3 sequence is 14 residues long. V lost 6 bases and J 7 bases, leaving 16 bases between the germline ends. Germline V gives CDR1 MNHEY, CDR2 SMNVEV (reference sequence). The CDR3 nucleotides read TGTGCCAGCAGACACAAGGGTTATGACCAGCCCCAGCATTTT. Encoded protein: CASRHKGYDQPQHF.

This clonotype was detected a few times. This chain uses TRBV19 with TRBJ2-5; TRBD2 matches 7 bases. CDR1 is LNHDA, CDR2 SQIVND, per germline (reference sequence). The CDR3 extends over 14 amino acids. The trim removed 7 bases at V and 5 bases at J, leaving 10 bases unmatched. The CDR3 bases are TGTGCCAGTACCCTTAACGGGGGAGGGGAGACCCAGTACTTC. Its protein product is CASTLNGGGETQYF.

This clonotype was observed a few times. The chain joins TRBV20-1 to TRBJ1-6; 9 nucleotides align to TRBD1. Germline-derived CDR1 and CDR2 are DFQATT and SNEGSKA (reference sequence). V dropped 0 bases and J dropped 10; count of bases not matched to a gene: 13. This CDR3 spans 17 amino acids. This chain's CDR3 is CSARDPQGAKTESPLHF. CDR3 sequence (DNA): TGCAGTGCTAGAGATCCACAGGGGGCGAAAACTGAGTCACCCCTCCACTTT.

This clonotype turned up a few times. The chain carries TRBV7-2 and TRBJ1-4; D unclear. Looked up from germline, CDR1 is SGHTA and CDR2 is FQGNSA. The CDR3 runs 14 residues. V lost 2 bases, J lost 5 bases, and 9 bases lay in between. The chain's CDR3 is CASSLHGLNEKLFF. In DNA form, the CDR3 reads TGTGCCAGCAGCTTACATGGCCTCAATGAAAAACTGTTTTTT.

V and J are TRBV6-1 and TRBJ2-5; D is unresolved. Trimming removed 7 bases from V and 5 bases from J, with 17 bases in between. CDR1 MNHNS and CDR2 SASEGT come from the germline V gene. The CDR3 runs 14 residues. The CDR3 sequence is CASNPYRLGETQYF. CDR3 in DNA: TGTGCCAGCAATCCTTATCGGTTGGGGGAGACCCAGTACTTC.

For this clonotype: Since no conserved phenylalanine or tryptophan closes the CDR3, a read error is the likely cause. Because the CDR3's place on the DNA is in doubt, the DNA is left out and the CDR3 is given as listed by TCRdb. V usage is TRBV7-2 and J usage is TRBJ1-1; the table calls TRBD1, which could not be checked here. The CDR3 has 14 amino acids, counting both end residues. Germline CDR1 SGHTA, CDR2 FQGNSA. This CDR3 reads CASSVDRGNTEASL.

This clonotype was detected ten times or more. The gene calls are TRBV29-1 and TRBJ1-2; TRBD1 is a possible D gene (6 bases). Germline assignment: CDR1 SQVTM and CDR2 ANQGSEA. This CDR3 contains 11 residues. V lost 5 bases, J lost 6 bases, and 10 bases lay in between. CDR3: CSVPGADGYTF. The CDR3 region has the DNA TGCAGCGTTCCAGGGGCGGATGGCTACACCTTC.

CDR3 in DNA: TGCAGCGTTTCTGAAGCTTTCTTT. It translates to CSVSEAFF. This chain links TRBV29-1 with TRBJ1-1; D is undetermined. The CDR3 runs 8 residues. Trimming removed 5 bases at V and 6 bases at J, with 1 base between. CDR1 and CDR2 (germline): SQVTM, ANQGSEA.

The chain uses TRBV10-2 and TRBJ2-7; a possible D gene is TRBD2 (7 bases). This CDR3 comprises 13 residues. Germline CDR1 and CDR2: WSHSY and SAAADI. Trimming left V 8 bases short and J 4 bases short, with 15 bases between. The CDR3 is CASGGGPYYEQYF. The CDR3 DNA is TGCGCCAGCGGGGGGGGCCCATATTACGAGCAGTACTTC.

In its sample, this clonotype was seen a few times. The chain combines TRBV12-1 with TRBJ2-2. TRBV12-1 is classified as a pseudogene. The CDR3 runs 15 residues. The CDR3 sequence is CASSLEAHSSGELFF. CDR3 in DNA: TGTGCCAGCAGCTTGGAAGCGCACTCAAGCGGGGAGCTGTTTTTT.

CDR3: CASSLGSSNEKLFF. CDR3 coding DNA: TGTGCCAGCAGCTTAGGCAGTTCTAATGAAAAACTGTTTTTT. The chain joins TRBV11-2 to TRBJ1-4; D gene uncertain. V was shortened by 1 base and J by 3 bases, with 6 bases between the two germline ends. CDR3 length: 14 residues. Germline V gives CDR1 SGHAT, CDR2 FQNNGV.

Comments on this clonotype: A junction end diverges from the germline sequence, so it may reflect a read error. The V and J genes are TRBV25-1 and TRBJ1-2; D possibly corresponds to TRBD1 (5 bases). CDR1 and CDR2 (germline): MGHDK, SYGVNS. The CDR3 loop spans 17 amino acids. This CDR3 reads CASSLAGAWGANYGYTF. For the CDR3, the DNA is TGCGCCAGCAGCTTGGCCGGAGCTTGGGGGGCTAACTATGGCTACACCTTC.

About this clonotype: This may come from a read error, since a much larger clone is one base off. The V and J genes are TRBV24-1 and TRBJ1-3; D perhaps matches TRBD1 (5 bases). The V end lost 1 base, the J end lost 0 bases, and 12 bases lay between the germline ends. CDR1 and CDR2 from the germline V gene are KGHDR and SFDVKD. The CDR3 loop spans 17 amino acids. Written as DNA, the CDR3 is TGTGCCACCAGTGATTTCGTGGGACCGGCCTCTGGAAACACCATATATTTT. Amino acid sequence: CATSDFVGPASGNTIYF.

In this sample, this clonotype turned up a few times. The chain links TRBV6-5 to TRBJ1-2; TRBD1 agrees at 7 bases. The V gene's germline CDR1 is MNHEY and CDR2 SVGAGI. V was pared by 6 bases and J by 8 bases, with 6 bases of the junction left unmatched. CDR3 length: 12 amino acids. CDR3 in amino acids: CASRGDSWGYTF. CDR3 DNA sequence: TGTGCCAGCAGAGGGGACAGTTGGGGCTACACCTTC.

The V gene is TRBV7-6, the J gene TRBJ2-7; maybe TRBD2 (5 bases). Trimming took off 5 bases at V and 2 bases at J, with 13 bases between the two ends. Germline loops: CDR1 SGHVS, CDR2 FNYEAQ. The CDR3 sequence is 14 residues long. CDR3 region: CASSHRPGTYEQYF. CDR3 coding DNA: TGTGCCAGCAGCCATCGTCCGGGAACCTACGAGCAGTACTTC.

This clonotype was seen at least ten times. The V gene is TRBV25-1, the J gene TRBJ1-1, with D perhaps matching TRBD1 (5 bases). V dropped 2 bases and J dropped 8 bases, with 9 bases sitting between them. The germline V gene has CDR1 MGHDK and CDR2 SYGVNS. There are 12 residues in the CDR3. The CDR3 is CASSEAGSEAFF. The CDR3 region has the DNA TGTGCCAGCAGTGAAGCAGGGTCCGAAGCTTTCTTT.

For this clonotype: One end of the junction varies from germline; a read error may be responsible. The DNA for the CDR3 is TGCGCCAGCAGCCAAGTGTTGGGCTCCTACGAGCAGTACTTC. It translates to CASSQVLGSYEQYF. This sequence joins TRBV7-2 and TRBJ2-7; D is uncertain. The CDR3 extends over 14 amino acids. Per the germline V gene, CDR1 is SGHTA and CDR2 is FQGNSA.

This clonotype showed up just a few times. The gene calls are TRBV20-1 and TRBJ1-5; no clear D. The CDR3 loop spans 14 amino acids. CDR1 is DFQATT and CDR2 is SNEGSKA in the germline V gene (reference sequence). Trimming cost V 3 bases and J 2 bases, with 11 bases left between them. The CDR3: CSASPPWGNQPQHF. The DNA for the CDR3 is TGCAGTGCTAGCCCTCCCTGGGGCAATCAGCCCCAGCATTTT.

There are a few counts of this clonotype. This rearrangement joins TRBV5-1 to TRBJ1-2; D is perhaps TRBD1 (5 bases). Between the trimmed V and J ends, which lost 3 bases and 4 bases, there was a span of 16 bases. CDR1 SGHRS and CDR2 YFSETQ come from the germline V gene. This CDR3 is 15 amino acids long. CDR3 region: CASSYDTQGGYGYTF. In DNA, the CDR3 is TGCGCCAGCAGCTATGATACGCAGGGTGGCTATGGCTACACCTTC.

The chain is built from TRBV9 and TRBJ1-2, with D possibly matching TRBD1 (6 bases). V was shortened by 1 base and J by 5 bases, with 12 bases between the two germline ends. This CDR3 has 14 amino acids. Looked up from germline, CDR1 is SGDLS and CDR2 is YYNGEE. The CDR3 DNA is TGTGCCAGCAGCGTAACAGGGTTAGGTTATGGCTACACCTTC. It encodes CASSVTGLGYGYTF. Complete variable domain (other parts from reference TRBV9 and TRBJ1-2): DSGVTQTPKHLITATGQRVTLRCSPRSGDLSVYWYQQSLDQGLQFLIQYYNGEERAKGNILERFSAQQFPDLHSELNLSSLELGDSALYFCASSVTGLGYGYTFGSGTRLTVV.

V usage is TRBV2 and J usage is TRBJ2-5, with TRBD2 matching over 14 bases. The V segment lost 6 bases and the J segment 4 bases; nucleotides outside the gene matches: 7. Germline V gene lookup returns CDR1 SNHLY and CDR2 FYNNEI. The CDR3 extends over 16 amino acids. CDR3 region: CASSPGTSGSRETQYF. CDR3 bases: TGTGCCAGCAGCCCCGGGACTAGCGGGAGTAGAGAGACCCAGTACTTC.

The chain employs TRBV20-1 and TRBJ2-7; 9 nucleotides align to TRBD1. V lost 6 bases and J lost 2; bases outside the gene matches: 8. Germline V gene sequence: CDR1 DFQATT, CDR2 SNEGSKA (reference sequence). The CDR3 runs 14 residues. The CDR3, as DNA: TGCAGTGCAAGATGGACAGGGGATACCTACGAGCAGTACTTC. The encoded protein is CSARWTGDTYEQYF.